The 15 T cell receptor beta chains reported below all come from one sample, sequenced in a study of blood T cell repertoires in COVID-19. Sequenced by immunoSEQ multiplex PCR; TCRdb stores in-frame clones only, minus some. The repertoire consists of a few hundred thousand clones, with roughly 84% occurring once and the leading ten covering 5.1%. The sample comprised peripheral blood. The receptors originated from a woman in her sixties who had recovered from COVID-19.

The chain joins TRBV2 to TRBJ2-3; 8 positions agree with TRBD2. The CDR3 contains 13 residues. Germline CDR1 SNHLY, CDR2 FYNNEI. J lost 3 bases, V lost 7 bases, and 3 bases had no gene match. In nucleotides, the CDR3 is TGTGCCAGCAATGCGGGGGGTACAGATACGCAGTATTTT. Its translation is CASNAGGTDTQYF.

The chain carries TRBV6-5 and TRBJ2-3, with D perhaps matching TRBD1 (5 bases). Germline lookup yields CDR1 MNHEY and CDR2 SVGAGI. This CDR3 spans 15 amino acids. V lost 7 bases, J lost 2 bases, and 16 bases lay in between. CDR3 DNA: TGTGCCAGCATGGGCGCAGGGATGGACACAGATACGCAGTATTTT. It is translated as CASMGAGMDTDTQYF.

The chain links TRBV3-1 (or the pseudogene TRBV3-2) to TRBJ2-5; no firm D call. Trimming took off 0 bases at V and 2 bases at J, with 7 bases between the two ends. The CDR3 extends over 14 amino acids. Germline V gene data show CDR1 as LGHDT and CDR2 as YNNKEL (reference sequence). DNA of the CDR3: TGTGCCAGCAGCCAAGATGGCAAGCAAGAGACCCAGTACTTC. It encodes CASSQDGKQETQYF.

The J gene is TRBJ1-1, the V gene TRBV6-5; D ambiguous. Per the germline V gene, CDR1 is MNHEY and CDR2 is SVGAGI. V gave up 4 bases and J gave up 5 bases, with 11 bases separating them. CDR3 length: 13 amino acids. CDR3 sequence (DNA): TGTGCCAGCAGTTCCGGGTTCGTAACTGAAGCTTTCTTT. This codes for CASSSGFVTEAFF.

The rearrangement uses TRBV7-3 and TRBJ2-3, with D maybe TRBD2 (6 bases). Trimming cost V 3 bases and J 2 bases, with 15 bases left between them. CDR3 length: 16 residues. The germline V gene encodes CDR1 SGHTA and CDR2 FQGTGA. The CDR3: CASSFRGGATTDTQYF. DNA of the CDR3: TGTGCCAGCAGCTTTAGGGGCGGGGCGACCACAGATACGCAGTATTTT.

The chain links TRBV6-5 to TRBJ1-6; no reliable D call. Deletions cut 5 bases from V and 14 bases from J, with 22 bases between. Per the germline V gene, CDR1 is MNHEY and CDR2 is SVGAGI. The CDR3 contains 15 residues. The CDR3 here is CASSPFGSLSRALHF. CDR3 nucleotides: TGTGCCAGCAGTCCCTTCGGGTCCCTTTCGAGGGCCCTCCACTTT.

As for this clone: Distinct nucleotide sequences in the sample also encode this CDR3. V is TRBV2 and J is TRBJ2-2; tentatively, D is TRBD1 (6 bases). The CDR3 has 13 amino acids. Trimming left V 6 bases short and J 4 bases short, with 9 bases between. The germline gives CDR1 SNHLY, CDR2 FYNNEI. CDR3 bases: TGTGCCAGCAGCTCAGGGGTCACCGGGGAGCTGTTTTTT. Its protein is CASSSGVTGELFF.

The rearrangement joins TRBV28 to TRBJ2-7; 7 nucleotides align to TRBD1. CDR1 is MDHEN, CDR2 SYDVKM, per germline. Trimming cost V 10 bases and J 8 bases; bases outside gene matches: 11. The CDR3 is 12 residues long. The CDR3, as DNA: TGTGCCACCAACTCCAGGGGGAGCCAGCAGTACTTC. It is translated as CATNSRGSQQYF.

The rearrangement uses TRBV2 and TRBJ2-5; 13 bases align to TRBD2. Germline values: CDR1 SNHLY, CDR2 FYNNEI. The CDR3 has 15 amino acids. The V gene end was trimmed by 5 bases and the J gene end by 1 base; junction bases not matched to a gene: 1. This chain's CDR3 is CASSRTSGGQETQYF. Written as DNA, the CDR3 is TGTGCCAGCAGTCGGACTAGCGGGGGCCAAGAGACCCAGTACTTC. Using reference TRBV2 and TRBJ2-5 for the parts outside the CDR3, the full variable domain is EPEVTQTPSHQVTQMGQEVILRCVPISNHLYFYWYRQILGQKVEFLVSFYNNEISEKSEIFDDQFSVERPDGSNFTLKIRSTKLEDSAMYFCASSRTSGGQETQYFGPGTRLLVL.

The gene calls are TRBV3-1 (or the pseudogene TRBV3-2) and TRBJ1-2; no firm D call. V was cut by 0 bases and J by 4 bases, with 9 bases left in between. The CDR3 consists of 14 residues. Germline CDR1 LGHDT, CDR2 YNNKEL (reference sequence). The CDR3 DNA follows: TGTGCCAGCAGCCAAGAAGGCCAGGTCTATGGCTACACCTTC. Amino acids: CASSQEGQVYGYTF.

V is TRBV30 and J is TRBJ1-5; tentative D call: TRBD1 (6 bases). Germline V lookup: CDR1 GTSNPN, CDR2 SVGIG (reference sequence). V lost 0 bases and J lost 5, with 11 bases in between. The CDR3 length is 14 residues. As DNA, the CDR3 is TGTGCCTGGAGTGTATCAGGGGCCTATCAGCCCCAGCATTTT. Translated, it gives CAWSVSGAYQPQHF.

Only a few counts were recorded for this clone. V gene TRBV2 combines with J gene TRBJ1-4; D not resolved. Germline values: CDR1 SNHLY, CDR2 FYNNEI. V was clipped by 8 bases and J by 4 bases, with 11 bases between them. The CDR3 totals 13 residues. Here the CDR3 DNA reads TGTGCCAGCCAAGAAATACTTAATGAAAAACTGTTTTTT. Translation: CASQEILNEKLFF.

The CDR3 DNA follows: TGTGCCAGCAGCTATGGATCGGGGGGAAACACCATATATTTT. Translated: CASSYGSGGNTIYF. The chain links TRBV7-9 to TRBJ1-3; D unclear. V was cut by 4 bases and J by 4 bases, with 11 bases left in between. CDR1 SEHNR and CDR2 FQNEAQ come from the germline V gene (reference sequence). This CDR3 region has 14 residues.

The chain recombines TRBV11-3 with TRBJ2-2, with a weak D call TRBD1 (5 bases). The V and J ends lost 6 bases and 7 bases respectively, with 18 bases between them. Germline V gene sequence: CDR1 SGHNT, CDR2 YENEEA. The length of the CDR3 is 15 residues. CDR3: CASRDPTEYNGELFF. The DNA of the CDR3 is TGTGCCAGCAGGGACCCGACAGAATATAACGGGGAGCTGTTTTTT.

The V gene is TRBV7-2, the J gene TRBJ2-1; no reliable D call. Germline V lookup: CDR1 SGHTA, CDR2 FQGNSA. The CDR3 sequence is 12 residues long. Between the trimmed V and J ends, which lost 3 bases and 6 bases, there was a span of 6 bases. The CDR3 sequence: CASSFNSNEQFF. CDR3 nucleotides: TGTGCCAGCAGCTTCAACTCCAATGAGCAGTTCTTC.